A selection of T cell receptor beta chains follows, all from one sample in a study of regulatory T cells in long-lasting Graves disease. TCRdb re-called the multiplex PCR reads through MiXCR, storing one row per CDR3 protein. This sample has about 460,000 distinct CDR3 sequences; approximately 22% occur once, and the top ten carry roughly 14%. The source material was peripheral blood mononuclear cells (PBMCs), sampled when the disease was refractory, from a patient treated with antithyroid drugs. The receptors here all came from a female donor with Graves disease. CDR3s include the opening cysteine and the closing phenylalanine or tryptophan. D genes are given only for firm matches. Size is stated for part of the rows, as once, few or many counts, or as a class when the clone is expanded.

clone size	J gene	D gene	V gene	CDR3 DNA	CDR3 protein
.	TRBJ1-1	.	TRBV6-2/TRBV6-3	TGTGCCAGCAGGGTTATGACAGGCGTCATGGACACTGAAGCTTTCTTT	CASRVMTGVMDTEAFF
many	TRBJ2-7	TRBD1	TRBV11-2	TGTGCCAGCAGCCTTCTCAGGGGGCGCACCTACGAGCAGTACTTC	CASSLLRGRTYEQYF
.	TRBJ2-7	.	TRBV4-1	TGCGCCAGCAGCCCTACGGGGGGCAACTCCTACGAGCAGTACTTC	CASSPTGGNSYEQYF
.	TRBJ2-3	TRBD2	TRBV20-1	TGCAGTGCTAGAGATCTAGCGGATGACTCAGATACGCAGTATTTT	CSARDLADDSDTQYF
.	TRBJ1-5	.	TRBV5-5	TGTGCCAGCAGCTTGGTCTGGACAAGATACAGCAATCAGCCCCAGCATTTT	CASSLVWTRYSNQPQHF
few	TRBJ1-6	.	TRBV20-1	TGCAGTGCCGAGGGGCTACCTAATTCACCCCTCCACTTT	CSAEGLPNSPLHF
many	TRBJ1-2	.	TRBV12-5	TGTGCTAGTGGTTTGGACCCGAGGGGACGTAACTATGGCTACACCTTC	CASGLDPRGRNYGYTF
.	TRBJ1-1	.	TRBV11-2	TGTGCCAGCAGCTACCATGAGGAGGGCGGCACTGAAGCTTTCTTT	CASSYHEEGGTEAFF
.	TRBJ1-1	.	TRBV6-1	TGTGCCACCCATCGGGGGGCTCCGAACACTGAAGCTTTCTTT	CATHRGAPNTEAFF
.	TRBJ2-3	.	TRBV28	TGTGCCAGCAGTTTAAAATTCATGGCGCAGTATTTT	CASSLKFMAQYF
.	TRBJ2-7	.	TRBV27	TGTGCCAGCAGTGGATCCCGGGACTCCCGTCCTGGCGAGCAGTACTTC	CASSGSRDSRPGEQYF
.	TRBJ1-3	TRBD1	TRBV9	TGTGCCAGCAGCGTAGCGACAGGGTCAGCAGGAAACACCATATATTTT	CASSVATGSAGNTIYF
.	TRBJ2-2	.	TRBV9	TGTGCCAGCAGCCCGATGGGGTCCGGGGAGCTGTTTTTT	CASSPMGSGELFF
.	TRBJ2-2	TRBD1	TRBV5-4	TGTGCCAGCAGCCCCCAGGGGGTGTCCCGGGGAGGGGAGCTGTTTTTT	CASSPQGVSRGGELFF
many	TRBJ1-2	TRBD1	TRBV29-1	TGCAGCGTCTACAGGGGGTTTAACTATGGCTACACCTTC	CSVYRGFNYGYTF
once	TRBJ2-7	TRBD1	TRBV11-2	TGTGCCAGCAGCTTTGGACAGGGGCCCGAGCAGTACTTC	CASSFGQGPEQYF
many	TRBJ2-5	.	TRBV28	TGTGCCAGCAGTTTAAACAGCAGAATCGAGACCCAGTACTTC	CASSLNSRIETQYF
.	TRBJ2-5	TRBD2	TRBV5-1	TGCGCCAGCAGCCTTTGGGTAGCGGGGCCAGAAGAGACCCAGTACTTC	CASSLWVAGPEETQYF
many	TRBJ2-7	TRBD1	TRBV29-1	TGCAGCGTTGGGGGAACAGGGGCATCCTACGAGCAGTACTTC	CSVGGTGASYEQYF
.	TRBJ1-3	.	TRBV3-1	TGTGCCAGCAGCCAATATCCCGGAAACACCATATATTTT	CASSQYPGNTIYF
few	TRBJ2-3	.	TRBV15	TGTGCCACCAGCAGGTACCCCGGATCAACAGATACGCAGTATTTT	CATSRYPGSTDTQYF
once	TRBJ2-5	.	TRBV7-2	TGTGCCAGCAGCCGTAGCCAAGGAGAGACCCAGTACTTC	CASSRSQGETQYF
many	TRBJ1-1	TRBD1	TRBV12-3/TRBV12-4	TGTGCCAGCACCACAGGGGCGGGGGCCACTGAAGCTTTCTTT	CASTTGAGATEAFF
many	TRBJ1-2	TRBD1	TRBV6-1	TGTGCCAGCAGTGGGTCTGGGACAGGGCGTTATGGCTACACCTTC	CASSGSGTGRYGYTF